Shown below are 24 T cell receptor beta chains from a single sample sequenced in a study of beta chain features in type 1 diabetes. The isolated RNA, all of it, was reverse transcribed, so expressed TCRB transcripts were what got sequenced. The table came from immunoSEQ multiplex PCR; TCRdb's copy has only in-frame clones and leaves some out. The sample has about 160,000 clones; 9% to 12% are singletons. These receptors' targets are unknown. Study-wide findings and caveats: When Type 1 diabetes patients were examined, their TCRB CDR3s proved moderately but significantly shorter in all four CD4+ subsets.

Sequenced sample: central memory CD4+ T cells from blood. These receptors were obtained from a man in his thirties or forties with type 1 diabetes.

The chain links TRBV7-2 to TRBJ2-5; a possible D gene is TRBD2 (5 bases). Deletions cut 4 bases from V and 3 bases from J, with 12 bases between. CDR3 size: 14 residues. Per the germline V gene, CDR1 is SGHTA and CDR2 is FQGNSA. CDR3 sequence: CASSSLGVEETQYF. The CDR3 bases are TGTGCCAGCAGCTCCCTCGGGGTCGAAGAGACCCAGTACTTC.

The V and J genes are TRBV7-6 and TRBJ1-2, with TRBD1 matching 12 bases. The CDR3 loop spans 20 amino acids. V trimming: 1 base; J trimming: 6 bases; junction bases outside the gene matches: 18. CDR1 is SGHVS, CDR2 FNYEAQ, per germline. CDR3 nucleotide sequence: TGTGCCAGCAGCTTAGGCGTGGCCTCGCGTGGGACAGGGGGCTTCGATGGCTACACCTTC. As protein: CASSLGVASRGTGGFDGYTF. Full variable domain (outside the CDR3, taken from reference TRBV7-6 and TRBJ1-2): GAGVSQSPRYKVTKRGQDVALRCDPISGHVSLYWYRQALGQGPEFLTYFNYEAQQDKSGLPNDRFSAERPEGSISTLTIQRTEQRDSAMYRCASSLGVASRGTGGFDGYTFGSGTRLTVV.

This clone was observed a few times. The chain joins TRBV4-3 to TRBJ2-7, with 8 bases matching TRBD1. CDR1 LGHNA and CDR2 YSLEER come from the germline V gene. This CDR3 is 15 amino acids long. With V trimmed by 5 bases and J by 1 base, 7 bases remained unmatched. The chain's CDR3 is CASSSYGQGSYEQYF. CDR3 nucleotide sequence: TGCGCCAGCAGCTCGTACGGACAGGGTTCCTACGAGCAGTACTTC.

The chain has TRBV19 and TRBJ2-6; D gene uncertain. The germline CDR1 and CDR2 sequences are LNHDA and SQIVND (reference sequence). V lost 5 bases to trimming and J lost 0 bases, with 8 bases between them. This CDR3 has 15 residues. CDR3 sequence (DNA): TGTGCCAGTAGTCTGTATAGCTCTGGGGCCAACGTCCTGACTTTC. Its protein product is CASSLYSSGANVLTF.

This clone occurred a few times. At one end the junction does not follow the germline gene, possibly because of a read error. The V call is TRBV6-5, the J call TRBJ1-3; 7 bases agree with TRBD1. Germline CDR1 reads MNHEY; CDR2 reads SVGAGI. The CDR3 extends over 12 amino acids. DNA of the CDR3: TGTGCCAGCAGTTATCGCGAAGGACAGGTTCATTTT. This sequence encodes CASSYREGQVHF.

The rearrangement uses TRBV6-6 and TRBJ1-1; D ambiguous. The CDR3 length is 15 residues. V was shortened by 0 bases and J by 2 bases, with 10 bases between the two germline ends. Per germline, CDR1 MNHNY and CDR2 SVGAGI (reference sequence). The DNA for the CDR3 is TGTGCCAGCAGTTACTCGTTGGCAGGTAACACTGAAGCTTTCTTT. Residues: CASSYSLAGNTEAFF.

This clone has more than one count but fewer than ten. V gene TRBV6-5 combines with J gene TRBJ2-7; perhaps TRBD2 as D (5 bases). V was cut by 10 bases and J by 2 bases, with 15 bases left in between. Germline lookup yields CDR1 MNHEY and CDR2 SVGAGI. The CDR3 contains 13 residues. CDR3 amino acids: CATSLRAPYEQYF. In DNA form, the CDR3 reads TGTGCCACCTCGTTGCGGGCTCCCTACGAGCAGTACTTC.

This clone occurred a few times. This rearrangement joins TRBV6-5 to TRBJ1-1; 8 nucleotides align to TRBD1. The CDR3 consists of 14 residues. V dropped 7 bases and J dropped 5; count of bases not matched to a gene: 9. Germline V gives CDR1 MNHEY, CDR2 SVGAGI. CDR3 sequence: CASKIDRGGTEAFF. CDR3 DNA sequence: TGTGCCAGCAAGATTGACAGGGGAGGGACTGAAGCTTTCTTT.

The chain employs TRBV5-4 and TRBJ1-1; no firm D call. Trimming removed 2 bases from V and 6 bases from J, with 20 bases in between. Per the germline V gene, CDR1 is SGHNT and CDR2 is YYREEE (reference sequence). This CDR3 spans 16 amino acids. In nucleotides, the CDR3 is TGTGCCAGCAGCTTCATTCCTGGCCTCGATGTGGCTGAAGCTTTCTTT. This codes for CASSFIPGLDVAEAFF.

The chain has TRBV7-2 and TRBJ2-1, with TRBD2 identical over 10 bases. Germline V gene data show CDR1 as SGHTA and CDR2 as FQGNSA. V shed 6 bases, J shed 6 bases, and the junction held 8 bases outside the gene matches. CDR3 length: 15 residues. The CDR3, as DNA: TGTGCCAGCAGTCCACCGGGACTAGCGATCAATGAGCAGTTCTTC. This codes for CASSPPGLAINEQFF.

This chain links TRBV7-9 with TRBJ2-1; D remains unclear. CDR1 SEHNR and CDR2 FQNEAQ come from the germline V gene (reference sequence). Trimming shortened V by 3 bases and J by 8 bases, and 14 bases separated the two germline ends. CDR3 length equals 14 residues. CDR3 region: CASSLTQSVDEQFF. Written as DNA, the CDR3 is TGTGCCAGCAGCTTGACACAATCGGTCGATGAGCAGTTCTTC. The variable domain in full, completed from reference TRBV7-9 and TRBJ2-1, reads DTGVSQNPRHKITKRGQNVTFRCDPISEHNRLYWYRQTLGQGPEFLTYFQNEAQLEKSRLLSDRFSAERPKGSFSTLEIQRTEQGDSAMYLCASSLTQSVDEQFFGPGTRLTVL.

The table lists this clone with many counts. Here the CDR3 reads CASSDPGTSIHEQFF. As DNA, the CDR3 is TGTGCCAGCAGTGACCCCGGGACTAGTATTCATGAGCAGTTCTTC. The gene calls are TRBV2 and TRBJ2-1; the match to TRBD2 covers 8 bases. V was pared by 3 bases and J by 8 bases, with 9 bases of the junction left unmatched. Germline assignment: CDR1 SNHLY and CDR2 FYNNEI. This CDR3 is 15 amino acids long. Complete variable domain (other parts from reference TRBV2 and TRBJ2-1): EPEVTQTPSHQVTQMGQEVILRCVPISNHLYFYWYRQILGQKVEFLVSFYNNEISEKSEIFDDQFSVERPDGSNFTLKIRSTKLEDSAMYFCASSDPGTSIHEQFFGPGTRLTVL.

This clone came up many times. The chain recombines TRBV7-3 with TRBJ2-5, with TRBD1 matching over 7 bases. The CDR3 length is 13 residues. V lost 5 bases and J lost 3; bases outside the gene matches: 3. The V gene's germline CDR1 is SGHTA and CDR2 FQGTGA. This CDR3 reads CASSPTGEETQYF. The CDR3 DNA sequence: TGTGCCAGCAGCCCAACAGGGGAAGAGACCCAGTACTTC.

This clone was detected only a few times. DNA of the CDR3: TGTGCCAGTACCCTAGCGGGCACCGGGGAGCTGTTTTTT. This sequence encodes CASTLAGTGELFF. The V and J genes are TRBV2 and TRBJ2-2; 8 bases align to TRBD2. The length of the CDR3 is 13 residues. From germline, CDR1 is SNHLY and CDR2 FYNNEI. V gave up 9 bases and J gave up 4 bases; unmatched junction bases: 4. The full variable domain, with the rest looked up from reference TRBV2 and TRBJ2-2, is EPEVTQTPSHQVTQMGQEVILRCVPISNHLYFYWYRQILGQKVEFLVSFYNNEISEKSEIFDDQFSVERPDGSNFTLKIRSTKLEDSAMYFCASTLAGTGELFFGEGSRLTVL.

In regard to this clone: Other nucleotide sequences in the sample specify the same CDR3. The chain links TRBV5-4 to TRBJ2-1; TRBD2 aligns across 9 bases. CDR3 length: 16 residues. With 0 bases clipped from V and 0 bases from J, the junction kept 1 base outside the gene matches. Per the germline V gene, CDR1 is SGHNT and CDR2 is YYREEE (reference sequence). Here the CDR3 reads CASSLGGRGSYNEQFF. CDR3 sequence (DNA): TGTGCCAGCAGCTTGGGCGGGAGGGGCTCCTACAATGAGCAGTTCTTC. Using reference TRBV5-4 and TRBJ2-1 for the parts outside the CDR3, the full variable domain is ETGVTQSPTHLIKTRGQQVTLRCSSQSGHNTVSWYQQALGQGPQFIFQYYREEENGRGNFPPRFSGLQFPNYSSELNVNALELDDSALYLCASSLGGRGSYNEQFFGPGTRLTVL.

This clone was counted between two and nine times. This sequence joins TRBV11-1 and TRBJ2-1; possibly TRBD2 for D (5 bases). The V gene's germline CDR1 is SGHAT and CDR2 FQDESV (reference sequence). The V and J ends lost 5 bases and 7 bases respectively, with 12 bases between them. The CDR3 is 13 amino acids. The CDR3: CASSRRRGNEQFF. In DNA form, the CDR3 reads TGTGCCAGCAGCCGGCGGAGAGGGAATGAGCAGTTCTTC.

The chain carries TRBV4-2 and TRBJ2-2; 8 nucleotides agree with TRBD1. This CDR3 region has 17 residues. Germline V CDR1 and CDR2: LGHNA, YNFKEQ. J was trimmed by 4 bases and V by 3 bases; bases with no gene match: 10. The CDR3 loop is CASSHEARGQGTGELFF. Written as DNA, the CDR3 is TGTGCCAGCAGCCACGAGGCCAGGGGGCAAGGCACCGGGGAGCTGTTTTTT.

The table lists this clone with a few counts. V gene TRBV27 combines with J gene TRBJ2-3; 11 bases fit TRBD2. The CDR3 extends over 15 amino acids. Germline V gene lookup returns CDR1 MNHEY and CDR2 SMNVEV (reference sequence). V lost 4 bases and J lost 6; bases outside the gene matches: 6. DNA for the CDR3: TGTGCCAGCAGTTCCCTACTAGCGGGAGAGGATACGCAGTATTTT. This translates into CASSSLLAGEDTQYF.

This clone was counted only a few times. The CDR3 protein is CASSLIAGRNNEQFF. CDR3 nucleotide sequence: TGTGCCAGCAGCTTGATAGCGGGCCGTAACAATGAGCAGTTCTTC. The chain carries TRBV5-4 and TRBJ2-1, with 7 positions matching TRBD2. The CDR3 extends over 15 amino acids. The germline gives CDR1 SGHNT, CDR2 YYREEE (reference sequence). The junction had 6 bases not matched to a gene; V was cut back by 1 base and J by 5 bases.

Details on this clone: The identical CDR3 is also encoded by other nucleotide sequences in the sample. This sequence joins TRBV7-2 and TRBJ2-3, with 9 bases that match TRBD2. With 5 bases clipped from V and 2 bases from J, the junction kept 5 bases outside the gene matches. The CDR3 consists of 15 residues. Germline-derived CDR1 and CDR2 are SGHTA and FQGNSA. CDR3 nucleotide sequence: TGTGCCAGCAGCCCTTGGACTAGCGCCACAGATACGCAGTATTTT. It encodes CASSPWTSATDTQYF.

The chain employs TRBV4-1 and TRBJ1-5, with D perhaps TRBD1 (6 bases). Germline V gene sequence: CDR1 MGHRA, CDR2 YSYEKL. V lost 4 bases and J lost 5, with 15 bases in between. The CDR3 length is 15 residues. The DNA of the CDR3 is TGCGCCAGCAGCCCCTTCCCCACAGGGTATCAGCCCCAGCATTTT. Its protein product is CASSPFPTGYQPQHF.

The rearrangement uses TRBV28 and TRBJ2-7; tentative D call: TRBD1 (5 bases). In germline, CDR1 is MDHEN, CDR2 SYDVKM. This CDR3 contains 14 residues. V lost 2 bases and J 3 bases, leaving 11 bases between the germline ends. The DNA of the CDR3 is TGTGCCAGCAGTTTACGGGCAGGGCACTACGAGCAGTACTTC. Translating it yields CASSLRAGHYEQYF. The entire variable domain, with the rest obtained from reference TRBV28 and TRBJ2-7, is as follows: DVKVTQSSRYLVKRTGEKVFLECVQDMDHENMFWYRQDPGLGLRLIYFSYDVKMKEKGDIPEGYSVSREKKERFSLILESASTNQTSMYLCASSLRAGHYEQYFGPGTRLTVT.

In the case of this clone: At one of its ends the junction is not consistent with the germline gene, which may arise from a read error. The chain employs TRBV9 and TRBJ1-1, with 12 bases that match TRBD1. Germline V gene lookup returns CDR1 SGDLS and CDR2 YYNGEE. This CDR3 has 15 residues. CDR3 DNA sequence: TGTGCCAGCACCGTAGGGACAGGGGGCTACACTGAAGCTTTCTTT. This encodes CASTVGTGGYTEAFF.

The J gene is TRBJ2-7, the V gene TRBV6-5, with a weak D call TRBD2 (6 bases). V was pared by 7 bases and J by 3 bases, with 19 bases between. The germline V gene encodes CDR1 MNHEY and CDR2 SVGAGI. The CDR3 extends over 15 amino acids. CDR3 sequence reads: CASTRAGTGDYEQYF. DNA for the CDR3: TGTGCCAGCACTCGGGCAGGGACTGGGGACTACGAGCAGTACTTC.